This T cell receptor (beta chain) emerged from a study of blood T cell repertoires in COVID-19. Here immunoSEQ multiplex PCR was the method, and the copy in TCRdb shows in-frame clones only, minus some. The data hold approximately 100,000 clones, with about 89% observed a single time. The sample taken for sequencing was peripheral blood. The sequence came from a human donor with acute or convalescent COVID-19. The donor label of this sample is uncertain.

For the CDR3, the DNA is TGTGCCAGCAGGTCGGGACAGACAACAGATACGCAGTATTTT. This translates into CASRSGQTTDTQYF. The chain employs TRBV5-6 and TRBJ2-3; 7 bases line up with TRBD1. CDR1 is SGHDT and CDR2 is YYEEEE in the germline V gene. V lost 5 bases, J lost 3 bases, and 6 bases stayed unmatched. CDR3 length: 14 amino acids. The full variable domain, its missing parts supplied by reference TRBV5-6 and TRBJ2-3, is DAGVTQSPTHLIKTRGQQVTLRCSPKSGHDTVSWYQQALGQGPQFIFQYYEEEERQRGNFPDRFSGHQFPNYSSELNVNALLLGDSALYLCASRSGQTTDTQYFGPGTRLTVL.